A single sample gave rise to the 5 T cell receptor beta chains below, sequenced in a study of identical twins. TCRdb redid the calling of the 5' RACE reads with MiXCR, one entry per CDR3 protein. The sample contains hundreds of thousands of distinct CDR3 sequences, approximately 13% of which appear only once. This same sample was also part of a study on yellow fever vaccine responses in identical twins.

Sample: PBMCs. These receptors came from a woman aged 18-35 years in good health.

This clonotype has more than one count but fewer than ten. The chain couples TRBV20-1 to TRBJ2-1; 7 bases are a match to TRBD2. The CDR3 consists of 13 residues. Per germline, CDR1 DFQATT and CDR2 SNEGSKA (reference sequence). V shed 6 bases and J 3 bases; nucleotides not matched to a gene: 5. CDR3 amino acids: CSAFSGGYNEQFF. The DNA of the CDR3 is TGCAGTGCCTTTTCGGGAGGCTACAATGAGCAGTTCTTC.

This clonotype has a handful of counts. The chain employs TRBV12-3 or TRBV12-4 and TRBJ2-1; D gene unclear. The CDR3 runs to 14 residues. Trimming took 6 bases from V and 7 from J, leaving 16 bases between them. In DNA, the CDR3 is TGTGCCAGCAGGTTGAACACCGGAAGTAATGAGCAGTTCTTC. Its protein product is CASRLNTGSNEQFF.

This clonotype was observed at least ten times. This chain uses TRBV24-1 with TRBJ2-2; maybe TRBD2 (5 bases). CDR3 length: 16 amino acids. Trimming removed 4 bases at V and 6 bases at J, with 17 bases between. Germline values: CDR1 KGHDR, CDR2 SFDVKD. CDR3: CATSDWAPTRPGELFF. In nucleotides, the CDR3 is TGTGCCACCAGTGACTGGGCCCCAACTAGACCCGGGGAGCTGTTTTTT.

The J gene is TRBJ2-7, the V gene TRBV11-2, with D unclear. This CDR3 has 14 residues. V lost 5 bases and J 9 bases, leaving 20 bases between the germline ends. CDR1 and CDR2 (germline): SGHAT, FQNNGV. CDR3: CASSHWTVPTWQYV. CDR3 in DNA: TGTGCCAGCAGCCATTGGACCGTTCCGACGTGGCAGTACGTC.

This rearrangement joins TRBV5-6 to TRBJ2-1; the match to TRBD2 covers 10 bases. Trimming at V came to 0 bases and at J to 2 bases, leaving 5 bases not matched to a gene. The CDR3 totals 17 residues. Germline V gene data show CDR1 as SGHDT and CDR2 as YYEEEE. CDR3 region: CASSLVLAGVPYNEQFF. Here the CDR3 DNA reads TGTGCCAGCAGCTTGGTGCTAGCGGGAGTCCCCTACAATGAGCAGTTCTTC.